This T cell receptor beta chain was found in a study of cytomegalovirus exposure and HLA in healthy donors. Study background: The approximately 120 validation repertoires were reported in a later analysis to have been generated on the same platform as the roughly 700 first-cohort repertoires.

The CDR3 length is 14 residues. The trim removed 7 bases at V and 2 bases at J, leaving 5 bases unmatched. The germline V gene encodes CDR1 MDHEN and CDR2 SYDVKM. This clone was seen a single time. The antigen remains undetermined. This table comes from immunoSEQ multiplex PCR, and its TCRdb copy is limited to in-frame clones, with some not included. The sample gives roughly 120,000 clones, 70% to 90% of which show up once; about 4.1% is in the top ten. Overall study results and limits: The study labeled 150 or so TCR beta chains cytomegalovirus-associated. Clusters of TCRs from the first cohort tended to co-occur in the 110 or so validation repertoires (as a later analysis found). Reports credit the classifier with highly specific, highly sensitive diagnosis of cytomegalovirus status.

Material: PBMCs. The receptor's source is a man aged 18 to 35 in good health and CMV-seropositive. This chain links TRBV28 with TRBJ2-7; 10 bases fit TRBD2. The CDR3 sequence: CASTRAGGTYEQYF. DNA of the CDR3: TGTGCCAGCACGCGAGCGGGGGGGACCTACGAGCAGTACTTC.